This T cell receptor beta chain was retrieved from a study of T cell changes during pregnancy in multiple sclerosis. Deletions cut 5 bases from V and 3 bases from J, with 10 bases between. Germline CDR1 is MNHEY and CDR2 is SMNVEV (reference sequence). CDR3 length: 13 residues. Method: immunoSEQ multiplex PCR; TCRdb's copy keeps in-frame clones and lacks some. The table lists about 31,000 clones, approximately 90% of them singletons. The sequence was obtained from a female donor with multiple sclerosis, enrolled in a pregnancy study. This sample comprised CD8+ T cells from peripheral blood mononuclear cells, obtained in the first trimester of pregnancy. The rearrangement uses TRBV27 and TRBJ1-1; possibly TRBD1 for D (6 bases). The CDR3 sequence: CASSTGQYTEAFF. CDR3 coding DNA: TGTGCCAGCAGTACAGGACAGTACACTGAAGCTTTCTTT.